Each of the 24 T cell receptor beta chains below was sequenced from the same sample in a study of high-grade serous ovarian cancer treatment subgroups. Tumor tissue was taken before any definitive surgery or chemotherapy was given. This table comes from immunoSEQ multiplex PCR, and its TCRdb copy is limited to in-frame clones, with some not included. The table includes about 16,000 clones, roughly 67% detected once. Sequencing was carried out using tumor tissue. Receptor source: a human donor with high-grade serous ovarian cancer.

This chain links TRBV7-3 with TRBJ2-7, with TRBD2 as a possible D gene (6 bases). Germline CDR1 is SGHTA and CDR2 is FQGTGA. The CDR3 spans 13 residues. With 5 bases removed from V and 6 bases from J, the gap between germline ends came to 14 bases. The CDR3 here is CASSPWDSLEQYF. The CDR3 DNA reads TGTGCCAGCAGCCCGTGGGACTCCCTCGAGCAGTACTTC.

The chain joins TRBV19 to TRBJ2-3; 7 bases line up with TRBD2. J was trimmed by 3 bases and V by 5 bases; bases with no gene match: 17. CDR1 and CDR2 from the germline V gene are LNHDA and SQIVND (reference sequence). This CDR3 region has 18 residues. The CDR3 DNA reads as TGTGCCAGTAGTCAAGAGGGGAGGGGCTGGGGTGGGACAGATACGCAGTATTTT. Amino acid sequence: CASSQEGRGWGGTDTQYF.

The CDR3 DNA is TGTGCCAGCAGTCGACTAGCGGGGGGGCTTGGGGTTCTTGAGCAGTTCTTC. Its protein product is CASSRLAGGLGVLEQFF. The chain joins TRBV28 to TRBJ2-1; 14 positions agree with TRBD2. The germline V gene has CDR1 MDHEN and CDR2 SYDVKM. This CDR3 comprises 17 residues. Losses at the gene ends were 5 bases for V and 9 bases for J; bases not matched to a gene: 12.

V gene TRBV14 combines with J gene TRBJ2-5; 10 bases match TRBD1. Germline V gene data show CDR1 as SGHDN and CDR2 as FVKESK. This CDR3 spans 15 amino acids. V was clipped by 5 bases and J by 6 bases; unmatched bases: 9. CDR3 region: CASSFAGTGVKTQYF. CDR3 bases: TGTGCCAGCAGCTTCGCCGGGACAGGGGTCAAGACCCAGTACTTC.

The chain uses TRBV4-1 and TRBJ2-7; 10 positions match TRBD1. V was pared by 1 base and J by 5 bases, with 5 bases of the junction left unmatched. In germline, CDR1 is MGHRA, CDR2 YSYEKL. The CDR3 is 15 amino acids. As DNA, the CDR3 is TGCGCCAGCAGCCAAGCCCGGACAGGGGGTGACGAGCAGTACTTC. It encodes CASSQARTGGDEQYF.

V is TRBV19 and J is TRBJ2-3, with 8 bases identical to TRBD1. The CDR3 runs to 13 residues. J lost 11 bases, V lost 5 bases, and 9 bases had no gene match. Germline values: CDR1 LNHDA, CDR2 SQIVND (reference sequence). CDR3 sequence reads: CASSPDQGAWQYF. CDR3 nucleotides: TGTGCCAGTAGTCCTGACCAGGGGGCTTGGCAGTATTTT.

The rearrangement joins TRBV6-4 to TRBJ1-3; TRBD1 matches at 10 bases. CDR3 length: 15 amino acids. Germline values: CDR1 MRHNA, CDR2 SNTAGT. Trimming removed 7 bases from V and 0 bases from J; junction bases left unmatched: 3. The DNA for the CDR3 is TGTGCCAGCACTCGACAGGGGGCCTCTGGAAACACCATATATTTT. It codes for CASTRQGASGNTIYF.

This clone was recorded once. The genes are TRBV28 and TRBJ1-2; 7 nucleotides line up with TRBD1. V lost 10 bases, J lost 3 bases, and 14 bases stayed unmatched. The CDR3 is made up of 15 amino acids. CDR1 is MDHEN, CDR2 SYDVKM, per germline. The CDR3 is CATTHNRGRYYGYTF. The CDR3 region has the DNA TGTGCCACAACCCATAACAGGGGAAGATACTATGGCTACACCTTC.

The chain combines TRBV4-2 with TRBJ2-5; 10 nucleotides align to TRBD2. Germline assignment: CDR1 LGHNA and CDR2 YNFKEQ. The trim removed 0 bases at V and 4 bases at J, leaving 11 bases unmatched. The CDR3 is made up of 18 amino acids. CDR3 bases: TGTGCCAGCAGCCAAGATCCCCAGCGGGGGGGCCGAGGAGAGACCCAGTACTTC. It translates to CASSQDPQRGGRGETQYF.

V usage is TRBV5-4 and J usage is TRBJ2-5; 9 bases line up with TRBD2. The germline V gene has CDR1 SGHNT and CDR2 YYREEE (reference sequence). The ends lost 4 bases at V and 5 bases at J; junction bases unmatched: 18. CDR3 length: 18 amino acids. The CDR3 loop reads CASSPGLGSGGGAETQYF. The CDR3 nucleotides read TGTGCCAGCAGCCCGGGATTGGGGAGCGGCGGGGGGGCGGAGACCCAGTACTTC.

V and J are TRBV18 and TRBJ1-5; D possibly corresponds to TRBD1 (6 bases). This CDR3 contains 15 residues. The ends were cut back, 4 bases at V and 2 bases at J, with 12 bases in the middle. Per the germline V gene, CDR1 is KGHSH and CDR2 is LQKENI. The CDR3 coding sequence is TGTGCCAGCTCACTTTACAGGGAGCGCAATCAGCCCCAGCATTTT. Encoded protein: CASSLYRERNQPQHF.

This rearrangement joins TRBV25-1 to TRBJ1-1; no clear D gene. This CDR3 has 13 amino acids. The ends were cut back, 3 bases at V and 4 bases at J, with 9 bases in the middle. Germline CDR1 reads MGHDK; CDR2 reads SYGVNS. The CDR3 loop reads CASSDWDPTEAFF. The CDR3 DNA is TGTGCCAGCAGTGATTGGGATCCCACTGAAGCTTTCTTT.

The chain carries TRBV6-1 and TRBJ1-5, with D possibly matching TRBD1 (6 bases). This CDR3 spans 15 amino acids. V shed 5 bases and J shed 6 bases, with 17 bases lying between them. Germline V CDR1 and CDR2: MNHNS, SASEGT. In DNA, the CDR3 is TGTGCCAGCAGTCCTCTTCCGGGGGGCTCTCAGCCCCAGCATTTT. Its translation: CASSPLPGGSQPQHF.

The chain recombines TRBV30 with TRBJ2-7; D remains ambiguous. The ends were cut back, 4 bases at V and 2 bases at J, with 12 bases in the middle. Germline CDR1 is GTSNPN and CDR2 is SVGIG (reference sequence). The CDR3 has 13 residues. Written as DNA, the CDR3 is TGTGCCTGGACCTCTGGCCTAACCTACGAGCAGTACTTC. This gives the protein CAWTSGLTYEQYF.

This chain uses TRBV7-2 with TRBJ2-3; a weak D match, TRBD2 (6 bases). CDR1 is SGHTA, CDR2 FQGNSA, per germline. Trimming took off 7 bases at V and 9 bases at J, with 17 bases between the two ends. The CDR3 totals 13 residues. The CDR3 loop reads CASTLSSGKTQYF. The DNA of the CDR3 is TGTGCCAGCACGCTCAGTAGCGGTAAAACGCAGTATTTT.

The CDR3 DNA reads as TGTGCCACCAGCAGAGATTTGGGACCTCGGCGGAATGAGCAGTTCTTC. The encoded protein is CATSRDLGPRRNEQFF. The V call is TRBV15, the J call TRBJ2-1; TRBD1 or TRBD2 may be the D gene (5 bases each). V lost 0 bases, J lost 7 bases, and 16 bases lay in between. This CDR3 has 16 amino acids. Germline CDR1 reads LNHNV; CDR2 reads YYDKDF (reference sequence).

The chain uses TRBV10-3 and TRBJ2-1, with a weak D call TRBD1 (5 bases). Germline V gene sequence: CDR1 ENHRY, CDR2 SYGVKD. Trimming took off 8 bases at V and 8 bases at J, with 19 bases between the two ends. The CDR3 has 14 residues. DNA for the CDR3: TGTGCCATCGGAGAGAGCAGGGCTAGTGATGAGCAGTTCTTC. It yields the protein CAIGESRASDEQFF.

The chain recombines TRBV18 with TRBJ2-1, with D possibly being TRBD2 (7 bases). In germline, CDR1 is KGHSH, CDR2 LQKENI. V was clipped by 6 bases and J by 5 bases, with 26 bases between them. The CDR3 extends over 18 amino acids. The DNA of the CDR3 is TGTGCCAGCTCGCCCCGTGGCGGGGGCCTCTCGGTGGACAATGAGCAGTTCTTC. As protein: CASSPRGGGLSVDNEQFF.

The chain recombines TRBV6-4 with TRBJ2-3; the D call may be TRBD1 or TRBD2 (5 bases each). V was trimmed by 4 bases and J by 4 bases, leaving 15 bases between them. The CDR3 loop spans 15 amino acids. Germline CDR1 MRHNA, CDR2 SNTAGT. The CDR3 coding sequence is TGTGCCAGCAGTGTCGGCGAGGGGCGGTCAGATACGCAGTATTTT. Translating gives CASSVGEGRSDTQYF.

The V and J genes are TRBV18 and TRBJ1-1; the D is unclear. V gave up 1 base and J gave up 3 bases, with 6 bases separating them. The CDR3 is 13 residues long. Germline V CDR1 and CDR2: KGHSH, LQKENI. CDR3 residues: CASSPRRDTEAFF. The DNA for the CDR3 is TGTGCCAGCTCACCACGGCGGGACACTGAAGCTTTCTTT.

The CDR3 protein is CASSSRSLSLAQHF. As DNA, the CDR3 is TGTGCCAGCTCGTCACGATCCCTTTCGTTAGCCCAGCATTTT. The rearrangement joins TRBV18 to TRBJ1-5; D unclear. V was trimmed by 6 bases and J by 11 bases, leaving 20 bases between them. This CDR3 region has 14 residues. Germline lookup yields CDR1 KGHSH and CDR2 LQKENI.

This clone was counted between two and nine times. The V call is TRBV2, the J call TRBJ2-3; D possibly matches TRBD1 or TRBD2 (5 bases each). CDR1 is SNHLY, CDR2 FYNNEI, per germline. Trimming pared 7 bases from V and 6 bases from J, leaving 14 bases between. This CDR3 is 13 amino acids long. The CDR3 DNA follows: TGTGCCAGCATGAATGGGGGAGCGGATACGCAGTATTTT. It translates to CASMNGGADTQYF.

The chain carries TRBV7-2 and TRBJ2-1, with 7 bases fitting TRBD1. Germline V gene sequence: CDR1 SGHTA, CDR2 FQGNSA. The junction had 9 bases not matched to a gene; V was cut back by 3 bases and J by 7 bases. The CDR3 spans 15 residues. The CDR3 region is CASSFQYLQGNEQFF. The CDR3 nucleotides read TGTGCCAGCAGCTTCCAATATCTACAGGGGAATGAGCAGTTCTTC.

V usage is TRBV28 and J usage is TRBJ2-1, with 16 bases lining up with TRBD2. Germline lookup yields CDR1 MDHEN and CDR2 SYDVKM. The CDR3 is 21 residues long. V trimming: 1 base; J trimming: 1 base; junction bases outside the gene matches: 10. The CDR3 nucleotides are TGTGCCAGCAGTTTATACCCCGGGACTAGCGGGGGGGCGAGGTCCTACAATGAGCAGTTCTTC. It codes for CASSLYPGTSGGARSYNEQFF.